Following are 21 T cell receptor beta chains from one sample sequenced in a study of CD8+ T cells in alopecia areata. Investigators isolated RNA and reverse transcribed it into cDNA to act as the sequencing template. Only in-frame clones appear in the TCRdb table, and some are missing; sequencing was by immunoSEQ multiplex PCR. The repertoire has 110,000 or so clones, roughly three fifths of them found once; the top ten carry 3% to 3.5%. The treatment was: oral pan-JAK inhibitor, 5-10 mg twice daily. Sequenced here: CD4+ T cells sorted from blood, sampled at week 24, from a patient treated with tofacitinib. The receptor set was obtained from a human donor with alopecia areata.

This clone was found a few times. DNA for the CDR3: TGTGCCAGCAGTTACTTTACAGGGCGGAACACTGAAGCTTTCTTT. Translating gives CASSYFTGRNTEAFF. The chain couples TRBV6-5 to TRBJ1-1; possible D gene TRBD1, 6 bases. The ends were cut back, 1 base at V and 1 base at J, with 10 bases in the middle. CDR1 and CDR2 from the germline V gene are MNHEY and SVGAGI. The CDR3 is made up of 15 amino acids.

The rearrangement joins TRBV30 to TRBJ2-1; D is uncertain. The V end was cut by 5 bases, the J end by 5 bases, with 7 bases between. Germline V CDR1 and CDR2: GTSNPN, SVGIG (reference sequence). The CDR3 runs to 11 residues. The CDR3 spells CAWAANNEQFF. In DNA, the CDR3 is TGTGCCTGGGCCGCCAACAATGAGCAGTTCTTC.

The CDR3 is CASSANRVGGQYF. CDR3 nucleotide sequence: TGTGCCAGCAGTGCAAACAGGGTCGGTGGGCAGTACTTC. V gene TRBV6-1 combines with J gene TRBJ2-7; weak D call: TRBD1 (6 bases). Trimming took 4 bases from V and 9 from J, leaving 16 bases between them. This CDR3 is 13 amino acids long. Germline CDR1 reads MNHNS; CDR2 reads SASEGT.

The chain couples TRBV4-3 to TRBJ2-7; D remains unclear. Germline loops: CDR1 LGHNA, CDR2 YSLEER. The CDR3 covers 14 residues. V dropped 3 bases and J dropped 0 bases, with 9 bases sitting between them. CDR3 loop: CASSQGWSSYEQYF. The CDR3 nucleotides read TGCGCCAGCAGCCAGGGATGGAGCTCCTACGAGCAGTACTTC.

The chain has TRBV2 and TRBJ2-7; 13 bases agree with TRBD2. Losses at the gene ends were 6 bases for V and 5 bases for J; bases not matched to a gene: 1. Per germline, CDR1 SNHLY and CDR2 FYNNEI. The CDR3 length is 13 residues. CDR3 amino acids: CASRLAGGNEQYF. CDR3 in DNA: TGTGCCAGCAGACTAGCGGGGGGGAACGAGCAGTACTTC.

This clone turned up a few times. The chain carries TRBV11-2 and TRBJ1-2; no reliable D call. Trimming removed 0 bases at V and 4 bases at J, with 9 bases between. The CDR3 runs to 14 residues. From germline, CDR1 is SGHAT and CDR2 FQNNGV. For the CDR3, the DNA is TGTGCCAGCAGCTTAGATCTTCGGAGCTATGGCTACACCTTC. Encoded protein: CASSLDLRSYGYTF.

The V and J genes are TRBV30 and TRBJ1-1; no clear D gene. The germline CDR1 and CDR2 sequences are GTSNPN and SVGIG (reference sequence). V lost 3 bases and J 2 bases, leaving 13 bases between the germline ends. This CDR3 has 14 residues. The CDR3 here is CAWSPRLINTEAFF. CDR3 in DNA: TGTGCCTGGAGCCCCCGACTAATTAACACTGAAGCTTTCTTT.

The chain is built from TRBV29-1 and TRBJ1-2, with 9 positions matching TRBD1. CDR3 size: 14 residues. The V gene's germline CDR1 is SQVTM and CDR2 ANQGSEA. V dropped 5 bases and J dropped 2; count of bases not matched to a gene: 6. CDR3 sequence: CSVQTGTGNYGYTF. The CDR3 bases are TGCAGCGTTCAGACCGGGACAGGGAACTATGGCTACACCTTC.

This clone was seen more than once but under ten times. This sequence joins TRBV5-6 and TRBJ1-1, with D perhaps TRBD1 (5 bases). The CDR3 sequence is 13 residues long. V was shortened by 0 bases and J by 8 bases, with 11 bases between the two germline ends. CDR1 and CDR2 from the germline V gene are SGHDT and YYEEEE. DNA for the CDR3: TGTGCCAGCAGCTTGGTTAGGGACCGCGAAGCTTTCTTT. Protein product: CASSLVRDREAFF. The full variable domain, with the rest looked up from reference TRBV5-6 and TRBJ1-1, is DAGVTQSPTHLIKTRGQQVTLRCSPKSGHDTVSWYQQALGQGPQFIFQYYEEEERQRGNFPDRFSGHQFPNYSSELNVNALLLGDSALYLCASSLVRDREAFFGQGTRLTVV.

V usage is TRBV7-3 and J usage is TRBJ2-5; weak D call: TRBD1 (5 bases). The CDR3 has 15 amino acids. Trimming shortened V by 3 bases and J by 4 bases, and 15 bases separated the two germline ends. Per the germline V gene, CDR1 is SGHTA and CDR2 is FQGTGA. In DNA, the CDR3 is TGTGCCAGCAGCTTTTATCAGGGTTTGGGAGAGACCCAGTACTTC. Translating gives CASSFYQGLGETQYF.

This clone was picked up a small number of times. The chain carries TRBV4-3 and TRBJ2-3; D may be TRBD2 (7 bases). This CDR3 contains 16 residues. The germline V gene has CDR1 LGHNA and CDR2 YSLEER. V lost 3 bases and J 0 bases, leaving 13 bases between the germline ends. In DNA, the CDR3 is TGCGCCAGCAGCCATAATGGGGGGGCTAGCACAGATACGCAGTATTTT. Protein product: CASSHNGGASTDTQYF.

The chain links TRBV14 to TRBJ1-6; D gene uncertain. The CDR3 is made up of 16 amino acids. V gave up 5 bases and J gave up 0 bases, with 11 bases separating them. Germline CDR1 SGHDN, CDR2 FVKESK. CDR3 loop: CASSVRRSSYNSPLHF. DNA of the CDR3: TGTGCCAGCAGCGTCCGGAGGAGCTCCTATAATTCACCCCTCCACTTT.

This clone came up a few times. Here the CDR3 DNA reads TGCAGCGTTGGGACAGGGGGCATAAGTGGCTACACCTTC. Amino acids: CSVGTGGISGYTF. The genes are TRBV29-1 and TRBJ1-2, with 11 bases matching TRBD1. Germline CDR1 is SQVTM and CDR2 is ANQGSEA. V trimming: 4 bases; J trimming: 7 bases; junction bases outside the gene matches: 5. This CDR3 is 13 amino acids long. Full variable domain (rest looked up from reference TRBV29-1 and TRBJ1-2): SAVISQKPSRDICQRGTSLTIQCQVDSQVTMMFWYRQQPGQSLTLIATANQGSEATYESGFVIDKFPISRPNLTFSTLTVSNMSPEDSSIYLCSVGTGGISGYTFGSGTRLTVV.

The chain recombines TRBV5-8 with TRBJ2-7; either TRBD1 or TRBD2 may fit D (5 bases each). Germline CDR1 and CDR2: SGHTS and YDEGEE. This CDR3 is built from 15 residues. The V and J ends lost 4 bases and 3 bases respectively, with 17 bases between them. CDR3 DNA: TGTGCCAGCAGCCCGGGGCTTCTTACCAGCTACGAGCAGTACTTC. Translation gives CASSPGLLTSYEQYF.

This clone was detected a few times. This rearrangement joins TRBV30 to TRBJ1-5; D gene unclear. CDR1 and CDR2 (germline): GTSNPN, SVGIG (reference sequence). The CDR3 totals 13 residues. Trimming removed 1 base from V and 5 bases from J, with 9 bases in between. As DNA, the CDR3 is TGTGCCTGGAGTGCGGGTCCTCATCAGCCCCAGCATTTT. As protein: CAWSAGPHQPQHF.

This clone was seen only once. This sequence joins TRBV5-1 and TRBJ2-7, with D perhaps TRBD1 (5 bases). Between the trimmed V and J ends, which lost 4 bases and 7 bases, there was a span of 9 bases. The germline gives CDR1 SGHRS, CDR2 YFSETQ. The CDR3 extends over 11 amino acids. CDR3 sequence (DNA): TGCGCCAGCAGCCGGTACAGGGAGCAGTACTTC. Translated, it gives CASSRYREQYF.

V usage is TRBV2 and J usage is TRBJ2-7; D ambiguous. Germline CDR1 and CDR2: SNHLY and FYNNEI. CDR3 size: 14 residues. Trimming took 3 bases from V and 0 from J, leaving 9 bases between them. The CDR3, as DNA: TGTGCCAGCAGTGATTTAGGGAACTCCTACGAGCAGTACTTC. Amino acid sequence: CASSDLGNSYEQYF.

The V call is TRBV6-1, the J call TRBJ1-2; TRBD1 matches 7 bases. The germline CDR1 and CDR2 sequences are MNHNS and SASEGT. The CDR3 length is 13 residues. V was pared by 6 bases and J by 8 bases, with 9 bases of the junction left unmatched. CDR3 nucleotides: TGTGCCAGCAGCGACCGACAGGGTCGGGGCTACACCTTC. Its translation is CASSDRQGRGYTF.

The V and J genes are TRBV13 and TRBJ1-1; the D is unclear. Per the germline V gene, CDR1 is PRHDT and CDR2 is FYEKMQ (reference sequence). Trimming cost V 4 bases and J 1 base, with 7 bases left between them. This CDR3 comprises 13 residues. CDR3 DNA sequence: TGTGCCAGCAGCTACCAAGAGAACACTGAAGCTTTCTTT. Protein sequence: CASSYQENTEAFF. Variable domain in full (rest from reference TRBV13 and TRBJ1-1): AAGVIQSPRHLIKEKRETATLKCYPIPRHDTVYWYQQGPGQDPQFLISFYEKMQSDKGSIPDRFSAQQFSDYHSELNMSSLELGDSALYFCASSYQENTEAFFGQGTRLTVV.

V and J are TRBV9 and TRBJ2-3; a possible D gene is TRBD1 (5 bases). Germline V gene sequence: CDR1 SGDLS, CDR2 YYNGEE. The length of the CDR3 is 13 residues. V gave up 4 bases and J gave up 2 bases, with 8 bases separating them. CDR3 sequence: CASSQTATDTQYF. The DNA of the CDR3 is TGTGCCAGCAGCCAGACAGCCACAGATACGCAGTATTTT.

In this sample, this clone turned up a few times. This chain joins TRBV29-1 and TRBJ2-5; possible D gene TRBD2, 6 bases. The CDR3 totals 13 residues. V dropped 8 bases and J dropped 1 base, with 14 bases sitting between them. Per the germline V gene, CDR1 is SQVTM and CDR2 is ANQGSEA. CDR3 in DNA: TGCAGCCTCCGGGACTGGGTCCAAGAGACCCAGTACTTC. Protein sequence: CSLRDWVQETQYF.